The TCR beta chain under discussion was sequenced for a study of monozygotic twins with inflammatory bowel disease. Roughly 3,500 ng of total RNA went into each TCR library. UMIs were attached via template switching, each with a 6-nucleotide sample barcode. One entry per CDR3 protein, without DNA, is what TCRdb gives after re-calling the 5' RACE reads. This table holds about 210,000 distinct CDR3 sequences. Researchers collected more than 2 ml of blood per donor. General study findings and limits: No discrimination was achieved between different T cell subtypes.

Germline values: CDR1 MGHRA, CDR2 YSYEKL. CDR3 length: 14 residues. Turning to this clonotype: The target antigen is unknown.

The receptor's source is a human donor with ulcerative colitis or Crohn's disease, or a healthy co-twin of an affected twin (not recorded which). J is TRBJ1-1 and V is TRBV4-1. The specimen was blood. This CDR3 is CASSTGIPNTEAFF.